This T cell receptor (beta chain) came from a study of immune evolution from preneoplasia to lung adenocarcinoma. Libraries were prepared by immunoSEQ multiplex PCR; TCRdb keeps only in-frame clonotypes and omits some of them. The data contain some 4,900 clones, approximately 73% of them singletons. Notes on this clone: Its antigen is not identified.

Study-wide results and limits: Top clone share appeared to fall from AAH through AIS, MIA, adenocarcinoma.

Patients had resection in Japan or China between about 2014 and 2018. Histologic diagnosis was independently verified by two lung pathologists. Premalignant or tumor cells were enriched by macro-dissection after pathologic assessment. This sequence originates from a person aged 70 to 80 with lung adenocarcinoma. Sequencing used FFPE minimally invasive lung adenocarcinoma tissue.

Here the CDR3 DNA reads TGTGCCAGCAGCTCGTACAGGGAAATAGATGAGCAGTTCTTC. It codes for CASSSYREIDEQFF. The V and J genes are TRBV7-6 and TRBJ2-1; tentatively, D is TRBD1 (6 bases). CDR1 and CDR2 (germline): SGHVS, FNYEAQ. The CDR3 runs to 14 residues. V was clipped by 4 bases and J by 8 bases, with 15 bases between them.